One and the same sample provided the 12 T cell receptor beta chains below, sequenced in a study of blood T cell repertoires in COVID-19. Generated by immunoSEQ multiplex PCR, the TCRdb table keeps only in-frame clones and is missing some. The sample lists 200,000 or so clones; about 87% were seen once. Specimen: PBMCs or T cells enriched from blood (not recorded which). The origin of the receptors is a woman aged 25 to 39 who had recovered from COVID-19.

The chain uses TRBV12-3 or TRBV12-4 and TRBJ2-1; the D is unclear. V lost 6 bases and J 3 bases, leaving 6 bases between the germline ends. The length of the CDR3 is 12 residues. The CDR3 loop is CASSPYYNEQFF. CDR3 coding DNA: TGTGCCAGCAGCCCTTACTACAATGAGCAGTTCTTC.

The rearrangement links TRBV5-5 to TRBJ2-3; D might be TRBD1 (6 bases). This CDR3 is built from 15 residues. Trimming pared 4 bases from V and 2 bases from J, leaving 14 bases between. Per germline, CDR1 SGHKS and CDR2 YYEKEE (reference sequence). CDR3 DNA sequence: TGTGCCAGCAGCCAAATGACAGGACCCACAGATACGCAGTATTTT. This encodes CASSQMTGPTDTQYF.

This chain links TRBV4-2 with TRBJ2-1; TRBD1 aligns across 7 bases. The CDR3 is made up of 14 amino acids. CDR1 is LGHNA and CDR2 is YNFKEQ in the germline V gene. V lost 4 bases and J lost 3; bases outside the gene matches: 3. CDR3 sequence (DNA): TGTGCCAGCAGCCTTGGGACAGACTACAATGAGCAGTTCTTC. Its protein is CASSLGTDYNEQFF.

Here the CDR3 DNA reads TGTGCCAGCAGCGTCAGGGGAGGGGATAGCTACACCTTC. Translation gives CASSVRGGDSYTF. The chain carries TRBV9 and TRBJ1-2; tentatively, D is TRBD1 (6 bases). This CDR3 comprises 13 residues. Trimming pared 2 bases from V and 9 bases from J, leaving 14 bases between. Germline CDR1 SGDLS, CDR2 YYNGEE.

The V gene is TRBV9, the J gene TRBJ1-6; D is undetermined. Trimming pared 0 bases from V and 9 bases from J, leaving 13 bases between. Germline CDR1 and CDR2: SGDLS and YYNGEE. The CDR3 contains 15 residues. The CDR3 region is CASSVDRSLASPLHF. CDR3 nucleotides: TGTGCCAGCAGCGTAGACAGATCTCTGGCTTCACCCCTCCACTTT.

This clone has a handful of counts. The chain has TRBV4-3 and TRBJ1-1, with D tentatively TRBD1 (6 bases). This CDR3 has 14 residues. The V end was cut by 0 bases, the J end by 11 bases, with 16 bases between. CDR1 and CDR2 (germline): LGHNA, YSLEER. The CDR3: CASSQDLGRGVAFF. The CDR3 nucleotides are TGCGCCAGCAGCCAAGATCTCGGCAGGGGAGTTGCTTTCTTT.

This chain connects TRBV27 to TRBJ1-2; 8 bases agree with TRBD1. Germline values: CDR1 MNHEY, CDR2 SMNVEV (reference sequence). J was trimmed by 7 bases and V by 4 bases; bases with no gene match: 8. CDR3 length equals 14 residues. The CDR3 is CASSSDRGGVGYTF. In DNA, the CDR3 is TGTGCCAGCAGTTCCGACAGGGGCGGTGTTGGCTACACCTTC.

The DNA for the CDR3 is TGTGCCAGCAGCTCCCCCGCGGGGGCTGGAAACACCATATATTTT. Encoded protein: CASSSPAGAGNTIYF. This rearrangement joins TRBV11-1 to TRBJ1-3, with D perhaps matching TRBD1 (5 bases). V was shortened by 4 bases and J by 2 bases, with 12 bases between the two germline ends. The length of the CDR3 is 15 residues. Germline-derived CDR1 and CDR2 are SGHAT and FQDESV (reference sequence). Drawing the rest from reference TRBV11-1 and TRBJ1-3, the complete variable domain is EAEVAQSPRYKITEKSQAVAFWCDPISGHATLYWYRQILGQGPELLVQFQDESVVDDSQLPKDRFSAERLKGVDSTLKIQPAELGDSAMYLCASSSPAGAGNTIYFGEGSWLTVV.

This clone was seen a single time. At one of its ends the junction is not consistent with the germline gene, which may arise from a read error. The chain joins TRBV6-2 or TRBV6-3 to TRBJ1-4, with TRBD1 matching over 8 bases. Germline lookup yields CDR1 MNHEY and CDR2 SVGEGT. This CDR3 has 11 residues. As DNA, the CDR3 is TGTGCCAGCAGCGCGGACAGGGTACTTCTTTTT. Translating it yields CASSADRVLLF.

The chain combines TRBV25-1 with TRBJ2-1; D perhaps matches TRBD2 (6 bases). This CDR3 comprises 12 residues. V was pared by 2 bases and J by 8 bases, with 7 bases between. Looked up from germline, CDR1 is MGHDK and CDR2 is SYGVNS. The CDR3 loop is CASSEGRHEQFF. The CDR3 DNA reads TGTGCCAGCAGTGAAGGGAGGCATGAGCAGTTCTTC.

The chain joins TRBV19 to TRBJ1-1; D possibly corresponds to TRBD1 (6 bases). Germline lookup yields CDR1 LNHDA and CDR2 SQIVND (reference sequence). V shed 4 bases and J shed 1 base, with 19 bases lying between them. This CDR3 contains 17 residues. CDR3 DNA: TGTGCCAGTAGTAACCCTCACAGGGCCGTTCCGAACACTGAAGCTTTCTTT. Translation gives CASSNPHRAVPNTEAFF.

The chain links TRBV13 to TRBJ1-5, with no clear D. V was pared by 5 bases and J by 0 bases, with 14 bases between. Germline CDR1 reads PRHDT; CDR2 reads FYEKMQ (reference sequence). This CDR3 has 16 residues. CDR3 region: CASSLGRSYSNQPQHF. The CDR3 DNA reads TGTGCCAGCAGCCTCGGCAGGTCTTATAGCAATCAGCCCCAGCATTTT.